The TCR beta chain under discussion was sequenced for a study of blood T cell repertoires in COVID-19. Study details: The origin of the acute and convalescent COVID-19 samples was the United States, Italy and Spain. In each case, the material was cDNA or gDNA derived from T cells, B-cell-depleted T cells, or PBMCs.

The participants were between about 18 and 90 years old and came from roughly 25 US areas. This CDR3 contains 13 residues. Trimming stripped 4 bases from V and 4 bases from J, with 10 bases between. Per germline, CDR1 LGHDT and CDR2 YNNKEL (reference sequence). In the authors' methods: It was from reference gene primer amplification that nucleated cell counts were estimated. Assay: immunoSEQ multiplex PCR; the TCRdb copy retains only in-frame clones and omits some. V and J calls and clone size come straight from that table; D and trimming were deduced from the DNA. The sample lists hundreds of thousands of clones, under 90% seen once, with around 15% in the top ten.

This sequence joins TRBV3-1 (or the pseudogene TRBV3-2) and TRBJ1-2; possibly TRBD1 for D (6 bases). This TCR derives from a man between 18 and 35 years old who had recovered from COVID-19. The sequencing input was PBMCs or T cells enriched from blood (not recorded which). The CDR3 coding sequence is TGTGCCAGCAGCCCCACAGGGACCTATGGCTACACCTTC. Translated: CASSPTGTYGYTF.